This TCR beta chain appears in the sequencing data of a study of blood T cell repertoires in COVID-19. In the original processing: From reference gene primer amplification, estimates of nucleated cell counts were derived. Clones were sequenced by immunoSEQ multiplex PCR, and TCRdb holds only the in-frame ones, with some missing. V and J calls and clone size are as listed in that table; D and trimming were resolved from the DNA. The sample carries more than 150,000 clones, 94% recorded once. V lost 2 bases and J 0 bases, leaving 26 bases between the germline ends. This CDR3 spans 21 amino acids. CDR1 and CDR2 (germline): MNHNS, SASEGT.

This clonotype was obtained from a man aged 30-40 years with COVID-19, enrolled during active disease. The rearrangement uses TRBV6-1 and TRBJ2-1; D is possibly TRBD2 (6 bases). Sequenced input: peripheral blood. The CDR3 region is CASSENPSLGGAKSSYNEQFF. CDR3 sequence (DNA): TGTGCCAGCAGTGAAAACCCCTCACTAGGCGGGGCGAAAAGCTCCTACAATGAGCAGTTCTTC.